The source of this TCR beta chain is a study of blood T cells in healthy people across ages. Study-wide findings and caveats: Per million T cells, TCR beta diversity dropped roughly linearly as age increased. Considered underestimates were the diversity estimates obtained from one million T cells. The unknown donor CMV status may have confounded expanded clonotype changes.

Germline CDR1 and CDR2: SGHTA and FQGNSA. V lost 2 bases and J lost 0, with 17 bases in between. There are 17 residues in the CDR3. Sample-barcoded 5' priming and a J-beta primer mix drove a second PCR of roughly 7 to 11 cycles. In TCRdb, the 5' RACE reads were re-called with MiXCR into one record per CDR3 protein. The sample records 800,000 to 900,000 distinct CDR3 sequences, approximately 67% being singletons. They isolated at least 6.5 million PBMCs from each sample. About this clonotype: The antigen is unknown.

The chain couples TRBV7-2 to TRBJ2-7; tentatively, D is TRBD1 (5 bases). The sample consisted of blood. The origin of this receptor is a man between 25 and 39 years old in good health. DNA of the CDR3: TGTGCCAGCAGCTTACCCCAACAGGACGTGAGCTCCTACGAGCAGTACTTC. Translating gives CASSLPQQDVSSYEQYF.